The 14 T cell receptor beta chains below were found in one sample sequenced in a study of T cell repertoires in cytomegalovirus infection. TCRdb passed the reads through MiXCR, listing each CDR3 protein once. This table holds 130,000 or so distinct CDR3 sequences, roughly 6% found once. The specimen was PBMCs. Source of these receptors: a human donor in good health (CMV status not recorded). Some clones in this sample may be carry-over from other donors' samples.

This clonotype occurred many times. CDR3 nucleotide sequence: TGTGCCAGCAGTTACTCGGAGGGGTTGAACACTGAAGCTTTCTTT. Translating it yields CASSYSEGLNTEAFF. J is TRBJ1-1 and V is TRBV6-2 or TRBV6-3; possibly TRBD1 for D (5 bases). V was clipped by 0 bases and J by 0 bases, with 8 bases between them. This CDR3 has 15 amino acids. Germline-derived CDR1 and CDR2 are MNHEY and SVGEGT.

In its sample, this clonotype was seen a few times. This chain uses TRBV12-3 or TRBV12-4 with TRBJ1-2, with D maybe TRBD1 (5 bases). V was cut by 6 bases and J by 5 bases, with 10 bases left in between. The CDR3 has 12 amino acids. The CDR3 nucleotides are TGTGCCAGCAGCGATCAGGGTTATGGCTACACCTTC. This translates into CASSDQGYGYTF.

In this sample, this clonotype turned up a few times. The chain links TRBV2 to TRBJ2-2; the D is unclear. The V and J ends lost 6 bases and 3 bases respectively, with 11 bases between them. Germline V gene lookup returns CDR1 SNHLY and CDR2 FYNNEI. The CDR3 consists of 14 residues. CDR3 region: CASRTDGHTGELFF. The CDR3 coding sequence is TGTGCCAGCAGAACGGACGGACACACCGGGGAGCTGTTTTTT. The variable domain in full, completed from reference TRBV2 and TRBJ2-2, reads EPEVTQTPSHQVTQMGQEVILRCVPISNHLYFYWYRQILGQKVEFLVSFYNNEISEKSEIFDDQFSVERPDGSNFTLKIRSTKLEDSAMYFCASRTDGHTGELFFGEGSRLTVL.

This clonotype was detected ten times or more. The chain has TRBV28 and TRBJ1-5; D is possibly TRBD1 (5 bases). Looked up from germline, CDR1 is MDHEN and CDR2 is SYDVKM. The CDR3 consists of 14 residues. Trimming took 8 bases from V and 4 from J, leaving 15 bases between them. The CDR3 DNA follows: TGTGCCAGCGCAGGGCAGCCGACTAATCAGCCCCAGCATTTT. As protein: CASAGQPTNQPQHF.

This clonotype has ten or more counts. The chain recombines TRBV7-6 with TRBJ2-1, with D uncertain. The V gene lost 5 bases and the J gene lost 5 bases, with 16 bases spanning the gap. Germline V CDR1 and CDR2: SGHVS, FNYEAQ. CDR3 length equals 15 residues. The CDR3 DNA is TGTGCCAGCAGCCCACTTTTCCAGCGCCACAATGAGCAGTTCTTC. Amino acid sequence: CASSPLFQRHNEQFF.

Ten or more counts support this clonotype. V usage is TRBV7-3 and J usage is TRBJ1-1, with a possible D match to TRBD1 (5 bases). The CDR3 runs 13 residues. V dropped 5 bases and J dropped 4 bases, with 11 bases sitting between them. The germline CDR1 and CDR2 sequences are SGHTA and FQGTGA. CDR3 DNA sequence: TGTGCCAGCAGCGGGGGAGGGGTCACTGAAGCTTTCTTT. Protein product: CASSGGGVTEAFF.

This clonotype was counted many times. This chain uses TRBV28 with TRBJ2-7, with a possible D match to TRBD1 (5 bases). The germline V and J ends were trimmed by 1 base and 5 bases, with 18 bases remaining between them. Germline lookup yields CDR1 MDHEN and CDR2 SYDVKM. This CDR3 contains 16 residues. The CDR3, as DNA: TGTGCCAGCAGTTTATATGACGCAGGGCGTCGGGACGAGCAGTACTTC. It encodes CASSLYDAGRRDEQYF. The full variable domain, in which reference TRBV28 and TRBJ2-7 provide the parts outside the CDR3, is DVKVTQSSRYLVKRTGEKVFLECVQDMDHENMFWYRQDPGLGLRLIYFSYDVKMKEKGDIPEGYSVSREKKERFSLILESASTNQTSMYLCASSLYDAGRRDEQYFGPGTRLTVT.

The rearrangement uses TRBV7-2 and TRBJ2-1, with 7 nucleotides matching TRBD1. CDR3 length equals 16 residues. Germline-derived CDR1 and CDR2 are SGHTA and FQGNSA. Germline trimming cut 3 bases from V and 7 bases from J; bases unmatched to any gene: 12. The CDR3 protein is CASSFLDRVRPNEQFF. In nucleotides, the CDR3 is TGTGCCAGCAGCTTCCTCGACAGGGTCAGGCCTAATGAGCAGTTCTTC.

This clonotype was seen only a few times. DNA for the CDR3: TGCAGTGCTAGAGAGTTGGACAGACCCCTCCACTTT. Its translation: CSARELDRPLHF. V is TRBV20-1 and J is TRBJ1-6; D is perhaps TRBD1 (6 bases). Per the germline V gene, CDR1 is DFQATT and CDR2 is SNEGSKA (reference sequence). The V gene lost 0 bases and the J gene lost 12 bases, with 9 bases spanning the gap. The CDR3 sequence is 12 residues long.

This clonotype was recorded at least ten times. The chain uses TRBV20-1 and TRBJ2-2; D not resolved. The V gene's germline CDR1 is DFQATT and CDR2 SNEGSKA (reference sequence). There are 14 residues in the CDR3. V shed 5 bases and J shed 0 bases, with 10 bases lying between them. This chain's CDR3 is CSARPPANTGELFF. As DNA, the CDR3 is TGCAGTGCTCGCCCCCCCGCGAACACCGGGGAGCTGTTTTTT.

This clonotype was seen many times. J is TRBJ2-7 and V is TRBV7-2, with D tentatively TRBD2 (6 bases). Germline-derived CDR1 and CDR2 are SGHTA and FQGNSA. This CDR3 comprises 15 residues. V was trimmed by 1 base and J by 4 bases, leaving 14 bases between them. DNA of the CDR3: TGTGCCAGCAGCTTAGGGGGAGGTGGCGAGTACGAGCAGTACTTC. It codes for CASSLGGGGEYEQYF.

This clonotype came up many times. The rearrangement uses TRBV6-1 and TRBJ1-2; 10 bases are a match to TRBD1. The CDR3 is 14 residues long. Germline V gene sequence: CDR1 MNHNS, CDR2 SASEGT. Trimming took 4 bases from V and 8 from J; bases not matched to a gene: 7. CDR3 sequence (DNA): TGTGCCAGCAGTGTAGGGACAGGGGTTTACGGCTACACCTTC. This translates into CASSVGTGVYGYTF.

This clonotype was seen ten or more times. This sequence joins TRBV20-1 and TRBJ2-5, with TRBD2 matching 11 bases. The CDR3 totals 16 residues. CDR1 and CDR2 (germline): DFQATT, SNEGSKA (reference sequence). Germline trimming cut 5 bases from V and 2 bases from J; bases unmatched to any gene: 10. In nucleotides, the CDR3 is TGCAGTGCTGTACTAGCGGGGGCCTTCTTTCAAGAGACCCAGTACTTC. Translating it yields CSAVLAGAFFQETQYF.

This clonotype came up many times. The DNA for the CDR3 is TGTGCCAGCAGCTCGTCGGGACTAGCGGTCTCCTACAATGAGCAGTTCTTC. Translation: CASSSSGLAVSYNEQFF. This sequence joins TRBV7-2 and TRBJ2-1; 11 bases line up with TRBD2. Germline loops: CDR1 SGHTA, CDR2 FQGNSA. The junction had 5 bases not matched to a gene; V was cut back by 4 bases and J by 0 bases. This CDR3 comprises 17 residues. The variable domain in full, completed from reference TRBV7-2 and TRBJ2-1, reads GAGVSQSPSNKVTEKGKDVELRCDPISGHTALYWYRQSLGQGLEFLIYFQGNSAPDKSGLPSDRFSAERTGGSVSTLTIQRTQQEDSAVYLCASSSSGLAVSYNEQFFGPGTRLTVL.